The next 32 T cell receptor beta chains were all read from a single sample in a study of CD8 T cells in Susac syndrome. Random hexamers were used to reverse transcribe an amount of roughly 0.45 to 1 ug RNA. One entry per CDR3 protein, called by TCRdb with MiXCR from the immunoSEQ multiplex PCR reads. This sample yields around 190,000 distinct CDR3 sequences, of which roughly 96% are seen a single time; around 0.16% belongs to the top ten. The sample was CD8+ T cells from PBMCs. These receptors originate from a human donor with multiple sclerosis.

This chain joins TRBV7-9 and TRBJ2-7, with a tentative D call TRBD1 (6 bases). There are 14 residues in the CDR3. Germline V gene lookup returns CDR1 SEHNR and CDR2 FQNEAQ (reference sequence). Between the trimmed V and J ends, which lost 5 bases and 3 bases, there was a span of 14 bases. This CDR3 reads CASSRQDRYYEQYF. The CDR3 DNA is TGTGCCAGCAGCCGTCAGGACAGATACTACGAGCAGTACTTC.

The gene calls are TRBV2 and TRBJ2-1; TRBD2 might be the D (5 bases). The CDR3 totals 13 residues. V lost 3 bases and J lost 9, with 12 bases in between. CDR1 and CDR2 from the germline V gene are SNHLY and FYNNEI. The CDR3 protein is CASSDGSSAEQFF. CDR3 DNA sequence: TGTGCCAGCAGTGATGGGAGCTCAGCTGAGCAGTTCTTC.

V gene TRBV19 combines with J gene TRBJ2-5; D is possibly TRBD2 (6 bases). Looked up from germline, CDR1 is LNHDA and CDR2 is SQIVND (reference sequence). The V and J ends lost 3 bases and 2 bases respectively, with 10 bases between them. This CDR3 comprises 14 residues. For the CDR3, the DNA is TGTGCCAGTAGTATGGATAGCGGACAAGAGACCCAGTACTTC. Amino acid sequence: CASSMDSGQETQYF.

The rearrangement links TRBV9 to TRBJ2-5; D possibly corresponds to TRBD1 (6 bases). This CDR3 has 14 residues. The germline V gene has CDR1 SGDLS and CDR2 YYNGEE. Trimming took 3 bases from V and 1 from J, leaving 10 bases between them. CDR3 loop: CASSAGTLQETQYF. CDR3 coding DNA: TGTGCCAGCAGCGCAGGGACACTCCAAGAGACCCAGTACTTC.

The rearrangement joins TRBV7-9 to TRBJ2-2; D is unresolved. The length of the CDR3 is 13 residues. Germline V lookup: CDR1 SEHNR, CDR2 FQNEAQ (reference sequence). V gave up 1 base and J gave up 7 bases, with 7 bases separating them. CDR3 DNA sequence: TGTGCCAGCAGCTTAGTGCTTATCGGGGAGCTGTTTTTT. This translates into CASSLVLIGELFF. The full variable domain, rest sourced from reference TRBV7-9 and TRBJ2-2, is DTGVSQNPRHKITKRGQNVTFRCDPISEHNRLYWYRQTLGQGPEFLTYFQNEAQLEKSRLLSDRFSAERPKGSFSTLEIQRTEQGDSAMYLCASSLVLIGELFFGEGSRLTVL.

This sequence joins TRBV13 and TRBJ2-7; no definite D call. Germline assignment: CDR1 PRHDT and CDR2 FYEKMQ (reference sequence). The length of the CDR3 is 14 residues. Trimming cost V 4 bases and J 6 bases, with 16 bases left between them. DNA for the CDR3: TGTGCCAGCAGCTCCGACCAGGCTAGGATCGAGCAGTACTTC. This translates into CASSSDQARIEQYF.

The gene calls are TRBV12-3 or TRBV12-4 and TRBJ2-7, with 10 bases that match TRBD2. The CDR3 is made up of 15 amino acids. With V trimmed by 6 bases and J by 0 bases, 5 bases remained unmatched. The CDR3 here is CASRRTSGPSYEQYF. CDR3 coding DNA: TGTGCCAGCAGGCGGACTAGCGGCCCCTCCTACGAGCAGTACTTC.

V usage is TRBV20-1 and J usage is TRBJ1-5; D possibly corresponds to TRBD1 (6 bases). Germline V gene sequence: CDR1 DFQATT, CDR2 SNEGSKA (reference sequence). The CDR3 sequence is 14 residues long. Trimming pared 2 bases from V and 6 bases from J, leaving 14 bases between. The CDR3 coding sequence is TGCAGTGCTAGACCGCGGGACAATGGTCAGCCCCAGCATTTT. Residues: CSARPRDNGQPQHF.

V gene TRBV20-1 combines with J gene TRBJ1-2; D is ambiguous. The ends were cut back, 0 bases at V and 4 bases at J, with 21 bases in the middle. CDR1 is DFQATT and CDR2 is SNEGSKA in the germline V gene (reference sequence). The length of the CDR3 is 17 residues. This CDR3 reads CSARDLAPDTSLYGYTF. DNA of the CDR3: TGCAGTGCTAGAGATCTGGCTCCAGATACTAGTCTCTATGGCTACACCTTC.

J is TRBJ1-2 and V is TRBV5-6, with D maybe TRBD1 (6 bases). V shed 4 bases and J shed 0 bases, with 22 bases lying between them. Germline CDR1 is SGHDT and CDR2 is YYEEEE. This CDR3 has 18 amino acids. The CDR3 region is CASSLGRGVFRANYGYTF. The CDR3 bases are TGTGCCAGCAGCCTGGGCAGGGGCGTATTTCGGGCTAACTATGGCTACACCTTC.

The table lists this clonotype with a few counts. The genes are TRBV29-1 and TRBJ1-1, with D hard to call. In germline, CDR1 is SQVTM, CDR2 ANQGSEA. Trimming shortened V by 4 bases and J by 2 bases, and 5 bases separated the two germline ends. This CDR3 region has 11 residues. DNA for the CDR3: TGCAGCGTTGTCCGTAACACTGAAGCTTTCTTT. The encoded protein is CSVVRNTEAFF.

This chain's CDR3 is CASTDRGHEKLFF. CDR3 nucleotide sequence: TGCGCCAGTACGGACAGGGGACATGAAAAACTGTTTTTT. The chain joins TRBV5-1 to TRBJ1-4, with 9 bases aligning to TRBD1. Looked up from germline, CDR1 is SGHRS and CDR2 is YFSETQ. The ends lost 8 bases at V and 6 bases at J; junction bases unmatched: 5. This CDR3 has 13 amino acids.

This clonotype came up once. The chain combines TRBV2 with TRBJ2-3; 9 bases line up with TRBD1. The germline V gene has CDR1 SNHLY and CDR2 FYNNEI. With 8 bases clipped from V and 6 bases from J, the junction kept 6 bases outside the gene matches. This CDR3 contains 13 residues. CDR3 loop: CASRGTGYDTQYF. In DNA form, the CDR3 reads TGTGCCAGCCGAGGGACAGGGTACGATACGCAGTATTTT.

The J gene is TRBJ2-7, the V gene TRBV29-1, with 10 nucleotides matching TRBD2. The CDR3 loop spans 16 amino acids. CDR1 SQVTM and CDR2 ANQGSEA come from the germline V gene. J lost 3 bases, V lost 0 bases, and 8 bases had no gene match. The CDR3 coding sequence is TGCAGCGTTGAAGACCCGAGGACTAGCGGAAACTACGAGCAGTACTTC. This sequence encodes CSVEDPRTSGNYEQYF.

The chain couples TRBV18 to TRBJ2-5; the match to TRBD1 covers 7 bases. This CDR3 has 14 residues. The junction had 4 bases not matched to a gene; V was cut back by 1 base and J by 5 bases. CDR1 and CDR2 from the germline V gene are KGHSH and LQKENI. The chain's CDR3 is CASSPQGAQETQYF. The DNA for the CDR3 is TGTGCCAGCTCACCACAGGGGGCGCAGGAGACCCAGTACTTC.

The rearrangement uses TRBV6-5 and TRBJ2-1; TRBD1 agrees at 9 bases. Germline CDR1 reads MNHEY; CDR2 reads SVGAGI. CDR3 length: 14 residues. V shed 7 bases, J shed 4 bases, and the junction held 5 bases outside the gene matches. This CDR3 reads CASIGTGSYNEQFF. In DNA form, the CDR3 reads TGTGCCAGCATCGGGACAGGGTCATACAATGAGCAGTTCTTC.

The V call is TRBV28, the J call TRBJ2-5; 9 nucleotides match TRBD1. J was trimmed by 1 base and V by 6 bases; bases with no gene match: 6. The CDR3 extends over 15 amino acids. Germline CDR1 is MDHEN and CDR2 is SYDVKM. For the CDR3, the DNA is TGTGCCAGCAGCGAACGGGACAGGGCCCAAGAGACCCAGTACTTC. Protein: CASSERDRAQETQYF.

The chain uses TRBV20-1 and TRBJ2-2; tentative D call: TRBD2 (6 bases). Looked up from germline, CDR1 is DFQATT and CDR2 is SNEGSKA (reference sequence). The CDR3 consists of 13 residues. The germline V and J ends were trimmed by 5 bases and 6 bases, with 13 bases remaining between them. CDR3 in DNA: TGCAGTGCTGTAGCGGCGGAAGCCGGGGAGCTGTTTTTT. It codes for CSAVAAEAGELFF.

The chain carries TRBV12-5 and TRBJ2-1; TRBD2 matches at 8 bases. The CDR3 loop spans 14 amino acids. Germline values: CDR1 LGHNT, CDR2 FRNRAP. V shed 7 bases, J shed 8 bases, and the junction held 10 bases outside the gene matches. The CDR3 sequence is CASANSGILDEQFF. CDR3 coding DNA: TGTGCTAGTGCCAATAGCGGGATATTGGATGAGCAGTTCTTC.

This sequence joins TRBV7-9 and TRBJ1-6; no firm D call. Germline CDR1 is SEHNR and CDR2 is FQNEAQ (reference sequence). V lost 4 bases and J lost 15, with 16 bases in between. The CDR3 totals 13 residues. This chain's CDR3 is CASSSDGSWDLHF. In DNA, the CDR3 is TGTGCCAGCAGCTCGGACGGTTCCTGGGACCTCCACTTT.

The CDR3 protein is CASSLFDSYNEQFF. The CDR3 DNA reads as TGTGCCAGCAGTTTGTTCGACTCCTACAATGAGCAGTTCTTC. The chain links TRBV27 to TRBJ2-1; no firm D call. With 3 bases removed from V and 0 bases from J, the gap between germline ends came to 6 bases. Per germline, CDR1 MNHEY and CDR2 SMNVEV (reference sequence). This CDR3 is built from 14 residues.

V gene TRBV27 combines with J gene TRBJ2-3; 12 bases agree with TRBD1. Germline lookup yields CDR1 MNHEY and CDR2 SMNVEV (reference sequence). V gave up 5 bases and J gave up 5 bases; unmatched junction bases: 8. This CDR3 has 16 residues. CDR3 bases: TGTGCCAGCAGTCCCTGGGACAGGGGGCAGGAAGATACGCAGTATTTT. Protein sequence: CASSPWDRGQEDTQYF.

This clonotype occurred once. The rearrangement joins TRBV30 to TRBJ2-7; 8 nucleotides match TRBD2. CDR3 length: 13 residues. V shed 3 bases, J shed 3 bases, and the junction held 4 bases outside the gene matches. The germline V gene has CDR1 GTSNPN and CDR2 SVGIG (reference sequence). The CDR3 reads CAWRVAGRYEQYF. The CDR3 DNA sequence: TGTGCCTGGAGGGTAGCGGGACGCTACGAGCAGTACTTC.

This clonotype was seen once. The gene calls are TRBV7-8 and TRBJ2-3, with 8 positions matching TRBD2. CDR1 and CDR2 (germline): SGHVS, FQNEAQ. V lost 1 base to trimming and J lost 2 bases; unmatched junction nucleotides: 8. The CDR3 extends over 17 amino acids. The CDR3 reads CASSLEAGGGTTDTQYF. The CDR3 DNA sequence: TGTGCCAGCAGCTTAGAGGCGGGCGGGGGGACCACAGATACGCAGTATTTT.

This chain links TRBV27 with TRBJ2-7; a possible D gene is TRBD1 (6 bases). V was trimmed by 4 bases and J by 0 bases, leaving 13 bases between them. Germline CDR1 is MNHEY and CDR2 is SMNVEV (reference sequence). CDR3 length equals 15 residues. In DNA, the CDR3 is TGTGCCAGCAGTTCCACAGGGCTGTACTCCTACGAGCAGTACTTC. Translated, it gives CASSSTGLYSYEQYF.

The chain has TRBV29-1 and TRBJ2-1; a possible D gene is TRBD2 (6 bases). Trimming stripped 0 bases from V and 15 bases from J, with 21 bases between. CDR1 is SQVTM and CDR2 is ANQGSEA in the germline V gene. The CDR3 has 14 residues. This chain's CDR3 is CSVEDLGGPAGRFF. CDR3 nucleotides: TGCAGCGTTGAAGATCTGGGTGGGCCAGCCGGGAGGTTCTTC.

The chain links TRBV27 to TRBJ2-5; D remains ambiguous. The ends were cut back, 3 bases at V and 2 bases at J, with 13 bases in the middle. CDR3 size: 15 residues. CDR1 MNHEY and CDR2 SMNVEV come from the germline V gene (reference sequence). CDR3 loop: CASSFTPDPQETQYF. For the CDR3, the DNA is TGTGCCAGCAGTTTTACACCCGATCCACAAGAGACCCAGTACTTC.

This rearrangement joins TRBV2 to TRBJ2-3; a weak D match, TRBD2 (5 bases). The germline V gene has CDR1 SNHLY and CDR2 FYNNEI. The CDR3 is 14 amino acids. With 4 bases removed from V and 9 bases from J, the gap between germline ends came to 17 bases. The CDR3 is CASSGGRTLDTQYF. Here the CDR3 DNA reads TGTGCCAGCAGTGGAGGCCGGACTTTGGACACGCAGTATTTT.

The chain recombines TRBV27 with TRBJ1-4; D ambiguous. Germline CDR1 MNHEY, CDR2 SMNVEV (reference sequence). This CDR3 spans 13 amino acids. The V end lost 6 bases, the J end lost 13 bases, and 18 bases lay between the germline ends. CDR3 bases: TGTGCCAGCAGCACACGAACAACCCCCGGACTGTTTTTT. This gives the protein CASSTRTTPGLFF.

Here the CDR3 reads CASSSYSGESTDTQYF. CDR3 nucleotide sequence: TGTGCCAGCAGTTCATACTCGGGAGAAAGCACAGATACGCAGTATTTT. The J gene is TRBJ2-3, the V gene TRBV27; possible D gene TRBD2, 6 bases. CDR1 and CDR2 from the germline V gene are MNHEY and SMNVEV (reference sequence). V lost 4 bases to trimming and J lost 0 bases, with 14 bases between them. CDR3 length: 16 residues.

V and J are TRBV23-1 and TRBJ1-2; no firm D call. TRBV23-1 is marked as an open reading frame, function uncertain. The CDR3 sequence is 15 residues long. V was trimmed by 2 bases and J by 1 base, leaving 11 bases between them. The CDR3 region is CASSQKVVRNYGYTF. The CDR3 nucleotides are TGCGCCAGCAGTCAAAAGGTCGTCCGTAACTATGGCTACACCTTC.

The V and J genes are TRBV4-2 and TRBJ2-7; unclear D gene. V dropped 3 bases and J dropped 3 bases, with 12 bases sitting between them. The germline V gene encodes CDR1 LGHNA and CDR2 YNFKEQ. The CDR3 is made up of 14 amino acids. The CDR3 bases are TGTGCCAGCAGCCACCGAACTAATCGCTACGAGCAGTACTTC. This encodes CASSHRTNRYEQYF.